These T cell receptor beta chains were read from a single sample in a study of blood T cell repertoires in COVID-19. Produced via immunoSEQ multiplex PCR; TCRdb's table is partial and in-frame only. The table lists about 250,000 clones, roughly 86% of them singletons, with 1.5% to 2% in the top ten. Input material: peripheral blood. The receptors here all came from an older woman who had recovered from COVID-19. Each CDR3 is given without its conserved first and last residue. Fields, in order: V gene, CDR3 protein.

V gene: TRBV5-1
CDR3 protein: ASSLRGSGGQETQY

V gene: TRBV7-2
CDR3 protein: ASTWAGGKSNQPQH

V gene: TRBV5-6
CDR3 protein: ASSFGLAEETQY

V gene: TRBV18
CDR3 protein: ASSPVSQSNTGELF

V gene: TRBV9
CDR3 protein: ASSVRGGNEKLF

V gene: TRBV11-3
CDR3 protein: ASSLRGQGINTGELF

V gene: TRBV7-6
CDR3 protein: ASSRDSSNQPQH

V gene: TRBV19
CDR3 protein: ASSPNRGGGGTEAF

V gene: TRBV4-2
CDR3 protein: ASSRLAGGSYNEQF

V gene: TRBV29-1
CDR3 protein: SVKGDLNEKLF

V gene: TRBV21-1
CDR3 protein: ASSKTTGQGFTSEQF

V gene: TRBV7-3
CDR3 protein: ASSDDGLAASTDTQY

V gene: TRBV18
CDR3 protein: ASSGTVNTGELF

V gene: TRBV28
CDR3 protein: ASSRTSGGDEQF

V gene: TRBV3-1/TRBV3-2
CDR3 protein: ASSQVMNTEAF

V gene: TRBV19
CDR3 protein: ASSIGPTANYGYT

V gene: TRBV28
CDR3 protein: ASSTPGYNQPQH

V gene: TRBV4-3
CDR3 protein: ASSQGAGGPYEQY

V gene: TRBV5-1
CDR3 protein: ASSQTQSGGNEQF

V gene: TRBV7-7
CDR3 protein: ASSVGQGNYEQY

V gene: TRBV25-1
CDR3 protein: ASSDRGRGTQY

V gene: TRBV2
CDR3 protein: ATEEDRITGELF

V gene: TRBV6-5
CDR3 protein: ASQGTGTIGELF